These T cell receptor beta chains were read from a single sample in a study of T cells in Graves' hyperthyroidism and ophthalmopathy. MiXCR, applied by TCRdb to the multiplex PCR reads, yields one record per CDR3 protein. This sample carries hundreds of thousands of distinct CDR3 sequences, approximately 14% of them seen once, and the ten largest clones take about 9.4%. Sequencing was performed on blood. The receptors here all came from a woman between 18 and 29 years old with Graves' hyperthyroidism. Both conserved end residues are part of each CDR3. Size tells how often a clone was seen (once, few, many) or the class of an expanded clone, and some rows leave it out.

V | size | CDR3
TRBV28 | many | CASSLTEGGRAPELFF
TRBV10-3 | NA | CAIRDTLNTEAFF
TRBV20-1 | many | CSALMTSATYEQYF
TRBV4-3 | few | CASSPTWSSSYEQYF
TRBV7-3 | many | CASSRSGQGEQYF
TRBV10-3 | NA | CAISESAVLAGPTASTDTQYF
TRBV27 | few | CASSLLPSEYNEQFF
TRBV7-2 | few | CASSVRTSGTYNEQFF
TRBV20-1 | NA | CSETSGSGADTQYF
TRBV18 | many | CASSPRDRSHEQYF
TRBV18 | NA | CASSLQGAQDTEAFF
TRBV25-1 | few | CASSAAGPLYEQYF
TRBV28 | NA | CASITQNTGELFF
TRBV11-2 | many | CASSPRPRQGFTGELFF
TRBV5-4 | few | CASSPWTGENIQYF
TRBV20-1 | many | CSARFQTGIGYTF